The 10 T cell receptor beta chains reported below all come from one sample, sequenced in a study of PD-1 blockade in classical Hodgkin lymphoma (dated by TCRdb to about 2020). The library was generated by the immunoSEQ multiplex PCR assay. Not all clones reach the TCRdb copy of this immuneACCESS table, which keeps in-frame sequences only. Checked studies attribute under half of the gap to unresolved V genes and leave the rest unexplained. Within this sample are 50,000 or so clones, with almost 90% of them counted one time only. About 14% of the sample comes from the top ten. The time point label corresponds to: cycle 4 day 1 (C4D1), after more than 5 weeks of nivolumab. Every trial patient had relapsed following autologous stem cell transplantation, and prior brentuximab vedotin exposure was what differed among cohorts A, B and C. Sample: peripheral blood mononuclear cells (PBMCs), taken before the fourth cycle of nivolumab. Receptor source: a human donor with classical Hodgkin lymphoma.

This sequence joins TRBV7-9 and TRBJ2-7; TRBD1 is a possible D gene (6 bases). Trimming removed 5 bases from V and 2 bases from J, with 16 bases in between. The germline CDR1 and CDR2 sequences are SEHNR and FQNEAQ (reference sequence). The CDR3 spans 15 residues. The CDR3 loop is CASSPLDRKPYEQYF. The CDR3 DNA sequence: TGTGCCAGCAGCCCACTCGACAGGAAACCCTACGAGCAGTACTTC.

The chain employs TRBV11-3 and TRBJ1-1; perhaps TRBD1 as D (5 bases). Deletions cut 4 bases from V and 0 bases from J, with 15 bases between. This CDR3 region has 16 residues. Germline-derived CDR1 and CDR2 are SGHNT and YENEEA. The CDR3: CASSSGHTYMNTEAFF. The CDR3 DNA follows: TGTGCCAGCAGCTCCGGACATACTTACATGAACACTGAAGCTTTCTTT.

The chain links TRBV11-3 to TRBJ2-1, with TRBD2 identical over 8 bases. Germline CDR1 and CDR2: SGHNT and YENEEA. This CDR3 comprises 17 residues. J lost 1 base, V lost 5 bases, and 10 bases had no gene match. The CDR3 coding sequence is TGTGCCAGCAGCCCCCGCGGGAGGCAGGATTCCTACAATGAGCAGTTCTTC. Protein product: CASSPRGRQDSYNEQFF.

The chain has TRBV21-1 and TRBJ2-2; the table names TRBD1, a call not compared with the DNA. TRBV21-1 is a listed pseudogene. This CDR3 region has 15 residues. CDR3 nucleotides: TGTGCCAGCAGCAAAGTCTGGCAGAACACCGGGGAGCTGTTTTTT. Translating gives CASSKVWQNTGELFF.

The chain employs TRBV4-1 and TRBJ2-5; 11 bases fit TRBD1. V lost 4 bases, J lost 2 bases, and 9 bases stayed unmatched. Germline-derived CDR1 and CDR2 are MGHRA and YSYEKL. The CDR3 is made up of 17 amino acids. CDR3 DNA sequence: TGCGCCAGCAGCCGCCACCTCCGGGACAGGGGGCAAGAGACCCAGTACTTC. It translates to CASSRHLRDRGQETQYF.

This clone was seen only a few times. The gene calls are TRBV27 and TRBJ2-2; 11 positions agree with TRBD1. The CDR3 consists of 16 residues. Germline V gene data show CDR1 as MNHEY and CDR2 as SMNVEV (reference sequence). With 4 bases clipped from V and 6 bases from J, the junction kept 7 bases outside the gene matches. CDR3 protein: CASSSSPGQGAGELFF. Written as DNA, the CDR3 is TGTGCCAGCAGTTCCAGCCCGGGACAGGGGGCCGGGGAGCTGTTTTTT.

This chain joins TRBV12-1 and TRBJ1-5; no check of the table's D call, TRBD1, against the DNA was made. TRBV12-1 is reported as a pseudogene. This CDR3 spans 15 amino acids. This chain's CDR3 is CASSFALGQGQPQHF. The CDR3 nucleotides read TGTGCCAGCAGCTTTGCCTTGGGGCAAGGTCAGCCCCAGCATTTT.

The rearrangement uses TRBV7-6 and TRBJ1-1; D is perhaps TRBD1 (5 bases). This CDR3 has 13 residues. With 6 bases removed from V and 4 bases from J, the gap between germline ends came to 12 bases. Germline CDR1 and CDR2: SGHVS and FNYEAQ. As DNA, the CDR3 is TGTGCCAGCAGTCAGAGGGGTGGCACTGAAGCTTTCTTT. Encoded protein: CASSQRGGTEAFF.

The rearrangement links TRBV7-3 to TRBJ2-7, with 8 positions matching TRBD1. The V segment lost 2 bases and the J segment 4 bases; nucleotides outside the gene matches: 7. There are 15 residues in the CDR3. Looked up from germline, CDR1 is SGHTA and CDR2 is FQGTGA. The CDR3 bases are TGTGCCAGCAGCTTAGGGACAGGTCCCCTTTACGAGCAGTACTTC. This translates into CASSLGTGPLYEQYF.

This clone has a single count. The rearrangement links TRBV6-1 to TRBJ2-2; D gene ambiguous. The CDR3 length is 16 residues. The V gene's germline CDR1 is MNHNS and CDR2 SASEGT. V dropped 3 bases and J dropped 4 bases, with 15 bases sitting between them. The CDR3 reads CASSEWQTKRTGELFF. The CDR3 bases are TGTGCCAGCAGTGAGTGGCAGACAAAACGCACCGGGGAGCTGTTTTTT.